Each of the 27 T cell receptor beta chains below was sequenced from the same sample in a study of cytomegalovirus exposure and HLA in healthy donors. Both 60 Vbeta primers and 13 Jbeta primers went into the PCR. Assay: immunoSEQ multiplex PCR; the TCRdb copy retains only in-frame clones and omits some. The data contain 130,000 to 150,000 clones, roughly 80% of them seen just once; the ten biggest clones take up more than 3%. The sample was PBMCs. Source of these receptors: a male donor in good health and CMV-seronegative.

This sequence joins TRBV27 and TRBJ2-1; 7 bases agree with TRBD2. V was pared by 5 bases and J by 1 base, with 5 bases of the junction left unmatched. CDR1 is MNHEY and CDR2 is SMNVEV in the germline V gene (reference sequence). CDR3 length equals 15 residues. The CDR3 nucleotides read TGTGCCAGCAGTCGGGGGGATAGGTCCTACAATGAGCAGTTCTTC. Its protein product is CASSRGDRSYNEQFF.

This chain links TRBV4-1 with TRBJ2-1, with 9 bases identical to TRBD2. The ends lost 0 bases at V and 5 bases at J; junction bases unmatched: 14. Germline assignment: CDR1 MGHRA and CDR2 YSYEKL. The length of the CDR3 is 19 residues. CDR3 sequence: CASSQDRVGGLALNNEQFF. The DNA of the CDR3 is TGCGCCAGCAGCCAAGATAGGGTCGGGGGACTAGCATTGAACAATGAGCAGTTCTTC.

The V gene is TRBV5-1, the J gene TRBJ2-7, with 10 bases fitting TRBD2. CDR1 and CDR2 (germline): SGHRS, YFSETQ. J was trimmed by 5 bases and V by 2 bases; bases with no gene match: 13. There are 17 residues in the CDR3. CDR3 bases: TGCGCCAGCAGCTTTAACCGGCTTGGGACTAGCGCGAACGAGCAGTACTTC. Protein sequence: CASSFNRLGTSANEQYF.

This chain connects TRBV7-9 to TRBJ1-1; the match to TRBD1 covers 9 bases. J lost 2 bases, V lost 5 bases, and 3 bases had no gene match. The CDR3 consists of 14 residues. CDR1 SEHNR and CDR2 FQNEAQ come from the germline V gene (reference sequence). The CDR3 spells CASSPQGANTEAFF. DNA of the CDR3: TGTGCCAGCAGCCCACAGGGGGCAAACACTGAAGCTTTCTTT.

This sequence joins TRBV7-6 and TRBJ2-1; TRBD2 matches 14 bases. The V and J ends lost 4 bases and 9 bases, in that order; junction bases with no gene match: 8. The CDR3 has 16 amino acids. From germline, CDR1 is SGHVS and CDR2 FNYEAQ. The CDR3 sequence: CASSSRLAGGPGEQFF. The CDR3 nucleotides are TGTGCCAGCAGCTCCCGACTAGCGGGAGGGCCTGGTGAGCAGTTCTTC.

This chain uses TRBV5-4 with TRBJ2-7; D possibly corresponds to TRBD1 (6 bases). Germline CDR1 reads SGHNT; CDR2 reads YYREEE (reference sequence). V was trimmed by 3 bases and J by 3 bases, leaving 10 bases between them. This CDR3 is 13 amino acids long. In DNA, the CDR3 is TGTGCCAGCAGCTCACAGGGTTTCTACGAGCAGTACTTC. This sequence encodes CASSSQGFYEQYF. Drawing the rest from reference TRBV5-4 and TRBJ2-7, the complete variable domain is ETGVTQSPTHLIKTRGQQVTLRCSSQSGHNTVSWYQQALGQGPQFIFQYYREEENGRGNFPPRFSGLQFPNYSSELNVNALELDDSALYLCASSSQGFYEQYFGPGTRLTVT.

This chain joins TRBV19 and TRBJ1-1; D gene unclear. The CDR3 length is 15 residues. V shed 3 bases and J shed 0 bases, with 11 bases lying between them. In germline, CDR1 is LNHDA, CDR2 SQIVND (reference sequence). The CDR3 here is CASSMADLLNTEAFF. Written as DNA, the CDR3 is TGTGCCAGTAGTATGGCGGATCTCCTGAACACTGAAGCTTTCTTT.

This clone was found a few times. The J gene is TRBJ2-2, the V gene TRBV7-3; D is possibly TRBD2 (5 bases). The germline V gene encodes CDR1 SGHTA and CDR2 FQGTGA. V lost 1 base, J lost 4 bases, and 7 bases lay in between. The CDR3 totals 14 residues. DNA of the CDR3: TGTGCCAGCAGCTTAAACGGGGTCACCGGGGAGCTGTTTTTT. Translating it yields CASSLNGVTGELFF.

V is TRBV4-1 and J is TRBJ2-3, with a tentative D call TRBD2 (6 bases). This CDR3 has 16 amino acids. Germline lookup yields CDR1 MGHRA and CDR2 YSYEKL. V was clipped by 1 base and J by 2 bases, with 13 bases between them. CDR3 nucleotide sequence: TGCGCCAGCAGCCAAGGGAGGGGAGCTTTCACAGATACGCAGTATTTT. It yields the protein CASSQGRGAFTDTQYF.

The chain couples TRBV28 to TRBJ2-2, with 9 bases that match TRBD2. The ends lost 1 base at V and 0 bases at J; junction bases unmatched: 6. The germline gives CDR1 MDHEN, CDR2 SYDVKM. The CDR3 loop spans 18 amino acids. The CDR3 DNA follows: TGTGCCAGCAGTTTATATGGGCTAGCGGGGTCGAACACCGGGGAGCTGTTTTTT. It encodes CASSLYGLAGSNTGELFF.

The rearrangement joins TRBV13 to TRBJ2-5; 11 positions agree with TRBD2. The V and J ends lost 1 base and 11 bases, in that order; junction bases with no gene match: 12. This CDR3 comprises 16 residues. The V gene's germline CDR1 is PRHDT and CDR2 FYEKMQ (reference sequence). CDR3 in amino acids: CASSLVLAGGPEEQYF. CDR3 coding DNA: TGTGCCAGCAGCTTAGTTTTAGCGGGGGGGCCGGAGGAGCAGTACTTC.

This chain connects TRBV28 to TRBJ1-1, with 9 bases lining up with TRBD1. The CDR3 contains 15 residues. After removal of 5 bases from V and 0 bases from J, the junction contained 4 bases not matched to a gene. CDR1 and CDR2 from the germline V gene are MDHEN and SYDVKM. CDR3 sequence: CASSGTGIMNTEAFF. The CDR3 DNA reads as TGTGCCAGCAGTGGGACAGGGATTATGAACACTGAAGCTTTCTTT.

The chain recombines TRBV7-2 with TRBJ2-1, with 8 positions matching TRBD1. This CDR3 is built from 15 residues. The V segment lost 5 bases and the J segment 6 bases; nucleotides outside the gene matches: 9. CDR1 is SGHTA, CDR2 FQGNSA, per germline. CDR3 coding DNA: TGTGCCAGCAGCCAGCCGGGACAGGCTATCAATGAGCAGTTCTTC. The encoded protein is CASSQPGQAINEQFF.

This chain uses TRBV6-5 with TRBJ2-7, with 8 positions matching TRBD2. V lost 6 bases and J lost 1; bases outside the gene matches: 8. The CDR3 spans 15 residues. Germline CDR1 reads MNHEY; CDR2 reads SVGAGI. The CDR3 protein is CASSRPLAGSYEQYF. The CDR3 DNA reads as TGTGCCAGCAGCCGCCCGTTAGCGGGGTCCTACGAGCAGTACTTC.

The chain employs TRBV28 and TRBJ2-3, with 8 positions matching TRBD2. From germline, CDR1 is MDHEN and CDR2 SYDVKM. This CDR3 comprises 14 residues. With 5 bases clipped from V and 4 bases from J, the junction kept 5 bases outside the gene matches. CDR3 sequence reads: CASSDSGISDTQYF. The CDR3 nucleotides read TGTGCCAGCAGTGATAGCGGGATCTCAGATACGCAGTATTTT.

This clone was recorded only once. V gene TRBV15 combines with J gene TRBJ2-4, with D possibly matching TRBD1 (6 bases). The CDR3 length is 14 residues. The V end lost 6 bases, the J end lost 6 bases, and 15 bases lay between the germline ends. Looked up from germline, CDR1 is LNHNV and CDR2 is YYDKDF (reference sequence). The CDR3 region has the DNA TGTGCCACCAGTCGTGACAGGTTTGGAAACATTCAGTACTTC. This sequence encodes CATSRDRFGNIQYF.

This rearrangement joins TRBV6-5 to TRBJ2-3; TRBD1 is a possible D gene (6 bases). The CDR3 consists of 15 residues. V was shortened by 2 bases and J by 0 bases, with 9 bases between the two germline ends. Germline V gives CDR1 MNHEY, CDR2 SVGAGI. The CDR3 coding sequence is TGTGCCAGCAGTTACACGGACAGTAGCACAGATACGCAGTATTTT. Translating it yields CASSYTDSSTDTQYF.

This clone was recorded a few times. The same CDR3 also results from other DNA sequences found in this sample. This chain links TRBV18 with TRBJ2-3; 12 nucleotides agree with TRBD2. The CDR3 loop spans 16 amino acids. Per the germline V gene, CDR1 is KGHSH and CDR2 is LQKENI. V was pared by 6 bases and J by 0 bases, with 4 bases of the junction left unmatched. The CDR3 bases are TGTGCCAGCTCCCTGGGGACTAGCGGGAGCACAGATACGCAGTATTTT. Amino acids: CASSLGTSGSTDTQYF.

The rearrangement joins TRBV7-9 to TRBJ2-7; D remains unclear. CDR3 length: 13 amino acids. Trimming left V 5 bases short and J 4 bases short, with 12 bases between. The V gene's germline CDR1 is SEHNR and CDR2 FQNEAQ (reference sequence). CDR3 amino acids: CASSLTSRYEQYF. In DNA, the CDR3 is TGTGCCAGCAGCCTAACCTCCCGGTACGAGCAGTACTTC. Complete variable domain (other parts from reference TRBV7-9 and TRBJ2-7): DTGVSQNPRHKITKRGQNVTFRCDPISEHNRLYWYRQTLGQGPEFLTYFQNEAQLEKSRLLSDRFSAERPKGSFSTLEIQRTEQGDSAMYLCASSLTSRYEQYFGPGTRLTVT.

The rearrangement links TRBV29-1 to TRBJ1-1; tentative D call: TRBD1 (5 bases). The CDR3 is made up of 14 amino acids. Trimming removed 7 bases at V and 2 bases at J, with 17 bases between. Germline assignment: CDR1 SQVTM and CDR2 ANQGSEA. For the CDR3, the DNA is TGCAGCGCAGAAGTGGGGGGTTTAAACACTGAAGCTTTCTTT. Amino acid sequence: CSAEVGGLNTEAFF.

The chain carries TRBV7-9 and TRBJ2-3; 10 nucleotides align to TRBD2. The CDR3 sequence is 16 residues long. CDR1 SEHNR and CDR2 FQNEAQ come from the germline V gene (reference sequence). Trimming took 2 bases from V and 2 from J; bases not matched to a gene: 4. The CDR3 here is CASSLPGLANTDTQYF. The CDR3 coding sequence is TGTGCCAGCAGCTTACCGGGACTAGCGAACACAGATACGCAGTATTTT.

V and J are TRBV2 and TRBJ1-2; weak D call: TRBD1 (5 bases). Germline V gene data show CDR1 as SNHLY and CDR2 as FYNNEI. V was cut by 6 bases and J by 4 bases, with 15 bases left in between. The CDR3 loop spans 14 amino acids. The CDR3 protein is CASRRRAGGYGYTF. The CDR3, as DNA: TGTGCCAGCAGGAGGAGGGCCGGGGGCTATGGCTACACCTTC.

This chain links TRBV6-6 with TRBJ1-1; D call uncertain. V was shortened by 5 bases and J by 4 bases, with 17 bases between the two germline ends. The CDR3 loop spans 15 amino acids. The germline gives CDR1 MNHNY, CDR2 SVGAGI (reference sequence). The CDR3 region has the DNA TGTGCCAGCAGTGAGGGCATCTACGTTGCCACTGAAGCTTTCTTT. As protein: CASSEGIYVATEAFF.

This clone was counted a few times. The V call is TRBV4-1, the J call TRBJ2-4; a weak D match, TRBD2 (6 bases). The CDR3 loop spans 16 amino acids. Germline loops: CDR1 MGHRA, CDR2 YSYEKL. V lost 0 bases and J 9 bases, leaving 18 bases between the germline ends. In nucleotides, the CDR3 is TGCGCCAGCAGCCAAGAGTCCGGGACTTTGAAGGCCATTCAGTACTTC. This codes for CASSQESGTLKAIQYF.

The V and J genes are TRBV7-2 and TRBJ2-7, with 8 bases fitting TRBD2. Trimming took 5 bases from V and 4 from J; bases not matched to a gene: 13. The CDR3 extends over 16 amino acids. Germline CDR1 SGHTA, CDR2 FQGNSA. CDR3 bases: TGTGCCAGCAGCCCCGAAAAACTAGCGGAAAGATACGAGCAGTACTTC. Translated: CASSPEKLAERYEQYF.

The CDR3 loop reads CASSVSASGDSYEQYF. The DNA of the CDR3 is TGTGCCAGCAGCGTATCGGCTAGCGGCGACTCCTACGAGCAGTACTTC. The chain couples TRBV9 to TRBJ2-7, with TRBD2 identical over 7 bases. J lost 0 bases, V lost 1 base, and 7 bases had no gene match. The CDR3 spans 16 residues. Germline V gives CDR1 SGDLS, CDR2 YYNGEE.

CDR3 nucleotides: TGTGCCAGTGCCCCCACTAGCTTCTACGAGCAGTACTTC. It translates to CASAPTSFYEQYF. The chain joins TRBV19 to TRBJ2-7, with D perhaps matching TRBD2 (6 bases). With 8 bases removed from V and 3 bases from J, the gap between germline ends came to 14 bases. The germline V gene has CDR1 LNHDA and CDR2 SQIVND (reference sequence). The CDR3 extends over 13 amino acids.